These T cell receptor beta chains were read from a single sample in a study of CD8 T cells in ankylosing spondylitis. TCRdb reanalysed the 5' RACE reads using MiXCR and keeps one entry per CDR3 protein. The profile covers around 440,000 distinct CDR3 sequences, with more than 15% appearing a single time and over 1% taken by the ten largest. The specimen was blood, either unsorted or a sorted T cell fraction (not recorded which). Receptor source: a male donor with ankylosing spondylitis. The CDR3 runs from the conserved cysteine through the conserved F or W. D genes are given only for firm matches. For some rows the clone size is stated as once, few or many, or as a class when expanded; others skip it.

v_call: TRBV7-9; clone_size: .; d_call: .; j_call: TRBJ2-5; cdr3_aa: CASEPPGSKQETQYF; cdr3_nt: TGTGCCAGCGAACCACCGGGATCAAAGCAAGAGACCCAGTACTTC
v_call: TRBV5-1; clone_size: .; d_call: .; j_call: TRBJ1-3; cdr3_aa: CASNQGTSGNTIYF; cdr3_nt: TGCGCCAGCAACCAAGGGACCTCTGGAAACACCATATATTTT
v_call: TRBV2; clone_size: .; d_call: .; j_call: TRBJ1-2; cdr3_aa: CASIEVGLGNYGYTF; cdr3_nt: TGTGCCAGCATCGAAGTGGGCCTCGGAAACTATGGCTACACCTTC
v_call: TRBV4-2; clone_size: .; d_call: .; j_call: TRBJ1-2; cdr3_aa: CASSLDYLGGYTF; cdr3_nt: TGTGCCAGCAGCCTAGACTATCTGGGCGGCTACACCTTC
v_call: TRBV5-1; clone_size: .; d_call: TRBD2; j_call: TRBJ2-5; cdr3_aa: CASSLSSGGAQETQYF; cdr3_nt: TGCGCCAGCAGCCTATCTAGCGGGGGGGCCCAAGAGACCCAGTACTTC
v_call: TRBV19; clone_size: .; d_call: .; j_call: TRBJ1-1; cdr3_aa: CASTPTGMNTEAFF; cdr3_nt: TGTGCCAGTACCCCGACCGGGATGAACACTGAAGCTTTCTTT
v_call: TRBV7-6; clone_size: few; d_call: TRBD1; j_call: TRBJ2-3; cdr3_aa: CASSFEGTGGTDTQYF; cdr3_nt: TGTGCCAGCAGCTTCGAGGGGACAGGGGGTACAGATACGCAGTATTTT
v_call: TRBV4-1; clone_size: .; d_call: .; j_call: TRBJ1-5; cdr3_aa: CASSQEGANRNQPQHF; cdr3_nt: TGCGCCAGCAGCCAAGAAGGGGCCAACCGGAATCAGCCCCAGCATTTT
v_call: TRBV7-3; clone_size: .; d_call: TRBD1; j_call: TRBJ1-1; cdr3_aa: CASSKGQGNTEAFF; cdr3_nt: TGTGCCAGCAGCAAGGGACAGGGGAACACTGAAGCTTTCTTT
v_call: TRBV4-1; clone_size: .; d_call: .; j_call: TRBJ1-2; cdr3_aa: CASSQEGSGRHRGYTF; cdr3_nt: TGCGCCAGCAGCCAAGAGGGGTCAGGGCGGCATCGTGGCTACACCTTC
v_call: TRBV5-1; clone_size: .; d_call: TRBD2; j_call: TRBJ2-7; cdr3_aa: CASSPGLATSYEQYF; cdr3_nt: TGCGCCAGCAGCCCCGGACTAGCGACCTCCTACGAGCAGTACTTC
v_call: TRBV19; clone_size: .; d_call: .; j_call: TRBJ2-1; cdr3_aa: CASNPGDRSGKQFF; cdr3_nt: TGTGCCAGTAACCCAGGAGACCGTTCCGGGAAGCAGTTCTTC
v_call: TRBV11-2; clone_size: .; d_call: .; j_call: TRBJ2-1; cdr3_aa: CASSWGLKPLGEQFF; cdr3_nt: TGTGCCAGCAGCTGGGGACTGAAACCCTTGGGGGAGCAGTTCTTC
v_call: TRBV12-3/TRBV12-4; clone_size: .; d_call: .; j_call: TRBJ2-7; cdr3_aa: CASMSDSYEQYF; cdr3_nt: TGTGCCAGCATGTCAGACTCCTACGAGCAGTACTTC
v_call: TRBV7-9; clone_size: few; d_call: TRBD2; j_call: TRBJ2-5; cdr3_aa: CASRRLAGGQETQYF; cdr3_nt: TGTGCCAGCCGAAGACTAGCCGGGGGCCAAGAGACCCAGTACTTC
v_call: TRBV20-1; clone_size: many; d_call: TRBD1; j_call: TRBJ2-7; cdr3_aa: CSVPGTGSYEQYF; cdr3_nt: TGCAGTGTTCCCGGGACAGGGTCCTACGAGCAGTACTTC
v_call: TRBV7-9; clone_size: .; d_call: .; j_call: TRBJ2-7; cdr3_aa: CASSGWGRGNEQYF; cdr3_nt: TGTGCCAGCAGCGGCTGGGGGCGCGGGAACGAGCAGTACTTC
v_call: TRBV7-9; clone_size: .; d_call: .; j_call: TRBJ2-1; cdr3_aa: CASSLGGGLNNEQFF; cdr3_nt: TGTGCCAGCAGCTTGGGCGGGGGCCTCAACAATGAGCAGTTCTTC
v_call: TRBV7-9; clone_size: .; d_call: .; j_call: TRBJ1-2; cdr3_aa: CASSLVFEGYTF; cdr3_nt: TGTGCCAGCAGCTTAGTGTTCGAGGGCTACACCTTC
v_call: TRBV12-3/TRBV12-4; clone_size: many; d_call: .; j_call: TRBJ2-2; cdr3_aa: CASSLLAPRELFF; cdr3_nt: TGTGCCAGCAGTTTATTGGCTCCCAGGGAGCTGTTTTTT
v_call: TRBV20-1; clone_size: .; d_call: .; j_call: TRBJ1-5; cdr3_aa: CSARDLNRASNQPQHF; cdr3_nt: TGCAGTGCTAGAGATCTGAACAGGGCTAGCAATCAGCCCCAGCATTTT
v_call: TRBV5-1; clone_size: many; d_call: TRBD2; j_call: TRBJ2-6; cdr3_aa: CASSLRGSGRVETGANVLTF; cdr3_nt: TGCGCCAGCAGCTTGCGAGGTAGCGGGAGAGTAGAGACTGGGGCCAACGTCCTGACTTTC
v_call: TRBV20-1; clone_size: .; d_call: .; j_call: TRBJ2-7; cdr3_aa: CSAPKGASGHYEQYF; cdr3_nt: TGCAGTGCTCCGAAGGGGGCTAGCGGCCACTACGAGCAGTACTTC
v_call: TRBV5-1; clone_size: many; d_call: .; j_call: TRBJ2-1; cdr3_aa: CASSRDSSNNEQFF; cdr3_nt: TGCGCCAGCAGCAGGGACTCCTCTAACAATGAGCAGTTCTTC
v_call: TRBV27; clone_size: .; d_call: .; j_call: TRBJ2-3; cdr3_aa: CASSLGTPTDTQYF; cdr3_nt: TGTGCCAGCAGTTTAGGCACCCCAACAGATACGCAGTATTTT
v_call: TRBV5-1; clone_size: .; d_call: .; j_call: TRBJ2-1; cdr3_aa: CASSSSGTPKNNEQFF; cdr3_nt: TGCGCCAGCAGCTCCTCCGGGACCCCAAAGAACAATGAGCAGTTCTTC
v_call: TRBV4-2; clone_size: .; d_call: TRBD1; j_call: TRBJ1-5; cdr3_aa: CASSLHSGQDNQPQHF; cdr3_nt: TGTGCCAGCAGCCTCCACTCGGGACAGGACAATCAGCCCCAGCATTTT
v_call: TRBV30; clone_size: .; d_call: TRBD1; j_call: TRBJ1-2; cdr3_aa: CAWSVQDRGDGYTF; cdr3_nt: TGTGCCTGGAGTGTACAGGACAGGGGAGATGGCTACACCTTC
v_call: TRBV5-1; clone_size: .; d_call: .; j_call: TRBJ1-1; cdr3_aa: CASSLVAGYNTEAFF; cdr3_nt: TGCGCCAGCAGCTTGGTAGCAGGGTATAACACTGAAGCTTTCTTT
v_call: TRBV27; clone_size: .; d_call: TRBD2; j_call: TRBJ2-2; cdr3_aa: CASTTRARLAAETGELFF; cdr3_nt: TGTGCCAGCACCACTAGGGCTCGACTAGCGGCCGAAACCGGGGAGCTGTTTTTT
v_call: TRBV19; clone_size: once; d_call: TRBD1; j_call: TRBJ1-2; cdr3_aa: CASRTGGVGYTF; cdr3_nt: TGTGCCAGTAGGACAGGGGGCGTTGGCTACACCTTC
v_call: TRBV12-3/TRBV12-4; clone_size: few; d_call: .; j_call: TRBJ2-2; cdr3_aa: CASSLDGAGLLTGELFF; cdr3_nt: TGTGCCAGCAGTTTAGATGGTGCGGGGCTCCTCACCGGGGAGCTGTTTTTT
v_call: TRBV3-1; clone_size: few; d_call: TRBD1; j_call: TRBJ1-6; cdr3_aa: CASSNRDRDSPLHF; cdr3_nt: TGTGCCAGCAGCAACCGGGACAGGGATTCACCCCTCCACTTT
v_call: TRBV20-1; clone_size: few; d_call: .; j_call: TRBJ2-1; cdr3_aa: CSARSGAYYNEQFF; cdr3_nt: TGCAGTGCTAGGTCGGGGGCTTATTACAATGAGCAGTTCTTC
v_call: TRBV2; clone_size: .; d_call: .; j_call: TRBJ1-1; cdr3_aa: CASSRQSTNTEAFF; cdr3_nt: TGTGCCAGCAGCAGACAGTCAACCAACACTGAAGCTTTCTTT
v_call: TRBV5-8; clone_size: .; d_call: .; j_call: TRBJ2-3; cdr3_aa: CASSLDAGKGADTQYF; cdr3_nt: TGTGCCAGCAGCTTGGATGCGGGGAAAGGCGCAGATACGCAGTATTTT
v_call: TRBV4-1; clone_size: many; d_call: TRBD2; j_call: TRBJ2-7; cdr3_aa: CASSQVSGLAGGNGLEQYF; cdr3_nt: TGCGCCAGCAGCCAAGTCTCGGGTCTAGCGGGGGGGAACGGCCTCGAGCAGTACTTC
v_call: TRBV20-1; clone_size: few; d_call: .; j_call: TRBJ1-2; cdr3_aa: CSARVLRDYGYTF; cdr3_nt: TGCAGTGCTAGGGTTCTGAGGGACTATGGCTACACCTTC
v_call: TRBV28; clone_size: .; d_call: .; j_call: TRBJ1-1; cdr3_aa: CASSLQYTEAFF; cdr3_nt: TGTGCCAGCAGTCTTCAGTACACTGAAGCTTTCTTT
v_call: TRBV5-1; clone_size: .; d_call: .; j_call: TRBJ1-2; cdr3_aa: CASSLVRNYGYTF; cdr3_nt: TGCGCCAGCAGCTTGGTCCGTAACTATGGCTACACCTTC
v_call: TRBV6-2/TRBV6-3; clone_size: few; d_call: TRBD1; j_call: TRBJ1-2; cdr3_aa: CASSPGTGAYGYGYTF; cdr3_nt: TGTGCCAGCAGTCCCGGGACAGGGGCATACGGCTATGGCTACACCTTC
v_call: TRBV20-1; clone_size: few; d_call: .; j_call: TRBJ2-7; cdr3_aa: CSAQGIRRRSSYEQYF; cdr3_nt: TGCAGTGCTCAAGGGATACGTCGGAGGAGCTCCTACGAGCAGTACTTC
v_call: TRBV3-1; clone_size: .; d_call: TRBD2; j_call: TRBJ2-2; cdr3_aa: CASSLSGSGGELFF; cdr3_nt: TGTGCCAGCAGCCTTAGCGGGAGTGGCGGGGAGCTGTTTTTT
v_call: TRBV6-1; clone_size: few; d_call: .; j_call: TRBJ1-1; cdr3_aa: CASSELHTSLPTSFF; cdr3_nt: TGTGCCAGCAGTGAGCTCCACACCAGCTTGCCCACTTCTTTCTTT
v_call: TRBV12-3/TRBV12-4; clone_size: .; d_call: .; j_call: TRBJ1-1; cdr3_aa: CASSSLRDGRRNTEAFF; cdr3_nt: TGTGCCAGCAGTTCCCTCCGGGACGGAAGACGGAACACTGAAGCTTTCTTT
v_call: TRBV5-5; clone_size: .; d_call: .; j_call: TRBJ1-1; cdr3_aa: CASSFGGGGLNTEAFF; cdr3_nt: TGTGCCAGCAGCTTCGGTGGGGGAGGTCTGAACACTGAAGCTTTCTTT
v_call: TRBV29-1; clone_size: .; d_call: TRBD2; j_call: TRBJ2-7; cdr3_aa: CSVFSGSNEQYF; cdr3_nt: TGCAGCGTCTTTAGCGGGAGTAACGAGCAGTACTTC
v_call: TRBV29-1; clone_size: few; d_call: .; j_call: TRBJ2-7; cdr3_aa: CSVRLGINEQYF; cdr3_nt: TGCAGCGTTCGATTGGGGATCAACGAGCAGTACTTC
v_call: TRBV12-3/TRBV12-4; clone_size: many; d_call: .; j_call: TRBJ2-7; cdr3_aa: CASSNGPFYEQYF; cdr3_nt: TGTGCCAGCAGCAATGGACCCTTCTACGAGCAGTACTTC
v_call: TRBV5-1; clone_size: many; d_call: TRBD1; j_call: TRBJ2-3; cdr3_aa: CASSLGGGQGTDTQYF; cdr3_nt: TGCGCCAGCAGCTTGGGAGGGGGCCAGGGCACAGATACGCAGTATTTT
v_call: TRBV5-1; clone_size: few; d_call: .; j_call: TRBJ2-7; cdr3_aa: CASSQDSFHSYEQYF; cdr3_nt: TGCGCCAGCAGCCAGGACAGCTTCCATTCCTACGAGCAGTACTTC
v_call: TRBV6-5; clone_size: .; d_call: .; j_call: TRBJ1-3; cdr3_aa: CASSYSSSSSGNTIYF; cdr3_nt: TGTGCCAGCAGTTACTCCTCGAGCAGCTCTGGAAACACCATATATTTT
v_call: TRBV18; clone_size: .; d_call: TRBD1; j_call: TRBJ1-5; cdr3_aa: CASSNTGGEQPQHF; cdr3_nt: TGTGCCAGCTCAAATACAGGGGGCGAGCAGCCCCAGCATTTT
v_call: TRBV25-1; clone_size: .; d_call: .; j_call: TRBJ1-6; cdr3_aa: CASTAKSSSYNSPLHF; cdr3_nt: TGTGCCAGCACCGCGAAGTCCAGCTCCTATAATTCACCCCTCCACTTT
v_call: TRBV6-2/TRBV6-3; clone_size: .; d_call: .; j_call: TRBJ2-2; cdr3_aa: CASSRSSGRNTGELFF; cdr3_nt: TGTGCCAGCAGCCGCTCCAGCGGGCGAAACACCGGGGAGCTGTTTTTT
v_call: TRBV7-9; clone_size: many; d_call: .; j_call: TRBJ2-5; cdr3_aa: CASSLNSARLRETQYF; cdr3_nt: TGTGCCAGCAGCCTGAACAGTGCCAGGTTACGAGAGACCCAGTACTTC
v_call: TRBV7-2; clone_size: few; d_call: .; j_call: TRBJ2-3; cdr3_aa: CASSLVGGASTDTQYF; cdr3_nt: TGTGCCAGCAGCTTAGTAGGGGGGGCGAGCACAGATACGCAGTATTTT